Shown below are 8 T cell receptor beta chains from a single sample sequenced in a study of cytomegalovirus exposure and HLA in healthy donors (dated by TCRdb to about 2017). The library was produced with the immunoSEQ multiplex PCR assay. A mixture of 60 forward primers for TCR Vbeta segments and 13 reverse primers for TCR Jbeta segments was used in the multiplex PCR. Sourced from immuneACCESS, this table was stored by TCRdb with only in-frame sequences that have V and J called. A share of the clones is absent; for the studies checked, an unresolved V gene accounts for under half, and the remainder has no known explanation. Recorded for this sample are about 52,000 clones; around 66% of them occurred a single time. The ten biggest clones cover approximately 2.7% of the sample. The sample comprised PBMCs. These receptors originate from a man aged 18 to 30 in good health and CMV-seronegative.

V is TRBV19 and J is TRBJ1-2, with D possibly TRBD1 on 5 matching bases. The CDR3 length is 12 residues. With 1 base removed from V and 8 bases from J, the gap between germline ends came to 8 bases. CDR1 LNHDA and CDR2 SQIVND come from the germline V gene (reference sequence). CDR3 sequence: CASSIVDSGYTF. The DNA of the CDR3 is TGTGCCAGTAGTATAGTCGACAGCGGCTACACCTTC.

V is TRBV10-3 and J is TRBJ1-2, with D possibly TRBD1 on 6 matching bases. With 7 bases removed from V and 5 bases from J, the gap between germline ends came to 20 bases. CDR1 is ENHRY and CDR2 is SYGVKD in the germline V gene. The CDR3 sequence is 15 residues long. CDR3: CAINSAGTTAYGYTF. In DNA, the CDR3 is TGTGCCATCAATAGCGCCGGGACAACAGCTTATGGCTACACCTTC.

CDR3 protein: CASSLVYETQYF. CDR3 bases: TGTGCCAGCAGCTTAGTCTACGAGACCCAGTACTTC. The rearrangement joins TRBV7-2 to TRBJ2-5, with unresolved D. Between the trimmed V and J ends, which lost 1 base and 5 bases, there was a span of 5 bases. The CDR3 sequence is 12 residues long. CDR1 is SGHTA, CDR2 FQGNSA, per germline.

The CDR3 region is CASSQDRDRANTGELFF. The CDR3 DNA reads TGTGCCAGCAGCCAAGATCGGGACAGGGCGAACACCGGGGAGCTGTTTTTT. The chain has TRBV4-2 and TRBJ2-2; TRBD1 aligns across 9 bases. V lost 0 bases to trimming and J lost 0 bases; unmatched junction nucleotides: 2. Germline CDR1 and CDR2: LGHNA and YNFKEQ. This CDR3 region has 17 residues.

The chain is built from TRBV19 and TRBJ1-2, with D possibly TRBD1 on 5 matching bases. Germline values: CDR1 LNHDA, CDR2 SQIVND (reference sequence). Trimming cost V 0 bases and J 8 bases, with 10 bases left between them. This CDR3 comprises 13 residues. The chain's CDR3 is CASSIDRRAGYTF. CDR3 nucleotides: TGTGCCAGTAGTATAGATCGCAGGGCCGGCTACACCTTC.

Comments on this clone: This CDR3 is missing its conserved last phenylalanine or tryptophan, likely due to a read error. No DNA is shown, since the ends of the CDR3 on it are uncertain; the CDR3 is the one TCRdb lists. J is TRBJ2-3 and V is TRBV21-1; TRBD2, the table's D call, was not compared with the DNA. TRBV21-1 is a pseudogene locus. The CDR3 has 14 amino acids, counting both end residues. CDR3 region: CASSLRLAGGRLLG.

This clone has only one observation. The chain is built from TRBV29-1 and TRBJ2-5; 9 bases line up with TRBD2. The CDR3 has 12 amino acids. Germline V gene data show CDR1 as SQVTM and CDR2 as ANQGSEA. Trimming took 7 bases from V and 6 from J; bases not matched to a gene: 6. The CDR3 is CSALAGEKTQYF. CDR3 nucleotides: TGCAGCGCCTTAGCGGGAGAAAAGACCCAGTACTTC.

V is TRBV29-1 and J is TRBJ1-5, with 7 bases matching TRBD1. Trimming removed 4 bases from V and 4 bases from J; junction bases left unmatched: 7. Per the germline V gene, CDR1 is SQVTM and CDR2 is ANQGSEA. The CDR3 spans 14 residues. For the CDR3, the DNA is TGCAGCGTTGCAGGGGGTGGACCTAATCAGCCCCAGCATTTT. It codes for CSVAGGGPNQPQHF. The full variable domain, its missing parts supplied by reference TRBV29-1 and TRBJ1-5, is SAVISQKPSRDICQRGTSLTIQCQVDSQVTMMFWYRQQPGQSLTLIATANQGSEATYESGFVIDKFPISRPNLTFSTLTVSNMSPEDSSIYLCSVAGGGPNQPQHFGDGTRLSIL.